This T cell receptor (beta chain) stems from a study of shared clonotypes between healthy human individuals (TCRdb year 2020). Study-level background: The cohort included three men and a couple of women between 18 and 49 years of age. For each donor, three plates each were used for CD4 naive and CD4 memory, two plates were used for CD8 naive, and one plate was used for CD8 memory. To estimate repertoire size and how much clonotype sharing occurs between individuals, the study deeply sequenced the blood TCR repertoires of 5 or 6 healthy adults. To increase sequencing depth and limit assay-specific biases, TCR repertoire library preparation and sequencing were carried out by different laboratories using diverse techniques. Between about 0.8 and 9 billion PBMCs per donor were obtained by leukapheresis.

With regard to this clone: Its antigen is currently not known. No qualities accompany the bases; no much larger clone lies one base away.

CDR1 and CDR2, per the germline V gene, are SGHRS and YFSETQ. There are 15 amino acids in the CDR3, from cysteine to phenylalanine inclusive. Left in the record is the CDR3 DNA by itself, 45 bases read in frame from the first base. V lost 0 bases and J lost 7 bases, and the count of bases not matched to a germline gene is 5. Using the deep immunoSEQ assay, multiplex PCR amplified TCR CDR3 regions from genomic DNA. Extracted genomic DNA from each cell subset was distributed evenly across all wells of several immunoSEQ 96-well plates, and each plate was treated as a replicate. Each replicate PCR for sorted subsets received around 200 ng genomic DNA, equal to roughly 30,000 T cell genomes. Purified libraries were measured with a Qubit 3.0 fluorometer, size-checked on a Bioanalyzer 2100, and measured again with the KAPA Library Quantification kit. Each immunoSEQ 96-well plate was sequenced on its own single-read 150-cycle Illumina NextSeq 550 flow cell. In the authors' own workflow: Because only junctional sequences without quality scores were contained in the immunoSEQ output, filtering matching that applied to full-length reads could not be performed. Sequences were annotated with PyIR, a Python wrapper for IgBLAST v1.9, and V/J genes and CDR3 were assigned using IMGT germline references. Reads with weak V/J assignments (E-value above 1e-6), missing CDR3, stop codons, out-of-frame junctions, or ambiguous translated residues were removed. V3J clonotypes were defined by identical inferred V gene, J gene, and CDR3 amino acid sequence. The percentage overlap between two repertoires was calculated by dividing the number of shared unique clonotypes by the size of the smaller repertoire. RTK rarefaction, the Chao1 estimator, and Recon v2.1 estimates of unobserved clonotypes were used to assess repertoire richness. Generation probabilities for all TCRbeta clonotypes obtained by the gDNA method from four donors were computed using OLGA. TCRdb's version of the immuneACCESS table is confined to in-frame rearrangements and falls short of the full clone set. An unresolved V gene accounts for under half of the shortfall where checked; the remainder is of unknown origin. V and J calls and clone size are those listed in that table; D and trimming were worked out from the DNA. The sample table lists around 1.4 million clones, around 98.5% of them with a count of one. Roughly 0.36% of the sample is held by the ten biggest clonotypes.

Healthy HIV-negative adults with no recently reported acute infections or vaccinations were included as donors. Every donor was a Caucasian adult residing in Nashville, Tennessee, USA. CD4+ T cells were enriched by magnetic negative selection; naive cells were then positively selected on CD45RA, and the negative fraction formed the memory subset. Blood was obtained by leukapheresis, after which PBMCs were separated by Ficoll-Histopaque density gradient centrifugation and cryopreserved in liquid nitrogen vapor phase. Analytical flow cytometry was used to check the purity and quantity of every magnetically sorted T cell population. Each sorted fraction had its genomic DNA isolated and then quantified by UV absorbance on a Nanodrop 2000c. Overall results and qualifications from the work: Pairwise subsampling indicated that sequencing depth was expected to affect the degree of clonotype sharing among donors. Clonotypes shared by all four sorted-subset donors showed higher generation probabilities than non-shared clonotypes. Approximately 4.8% of naive CD4, around 4% of naive CD8, around 2.3% of memory CD4, and 0.4% of memory CD8 clonotypes were shared across several donors. Rarefaction of sorted-subset datasets indicated incomplete sequencing despite the large sequencing depth. Naive subsets generally had larger estimated clonotype richness than memory subsets did. Because the study included a small number of donors, the genetic and exposure-history diversity represented was limited. Only blood was sampled, and tissue TCR repertoires likely differ from those in blood.

The chain links TRBV5-1 with TRBJ2-1, and 9 bases in between align with TRBD1. The source material was naive CD4+ T cells sorted from blood. This specimen's cell subset or site label, per the study, means: CD45RA+ positively selected. This receptor was obtained from a man aged 25-45 years in good health. The DNA sequence follows: TGCGCCAGCAGCTTGGGACAGGGGGGTAATAATGAGCAGTTCTTC. This encodes CASSLGQGGNNEQFF.